Each of the 20 T cell receptor beta chains below was sequenced from the same sample in a study of T cell repertoires in cytomegalovirus infection (dated by TCRdb to between 2018 and 2021). TCRdb shows the sequencer as Illumina HiSeq 1500. TCRdb took the public reads, trimmed them with fastp at Q25, ran MiXCR for clone calling and kept in-frame beta chains. Rows are unified per CDR3 protein, each entry keeping the most common DNA and genes. The sample table holds about 150,000 distinct CDR3 sequences, of which around 22% were seen once. Clones ranked in the top ten supply around 9.9% of the sample. The specimen sequenced was PBMCs. The source is a human donor in good health (CMV status not recorded). Some clones in this sample may be carry-over from other donors' samples.

This clonotype has just a few counts. The V gene is TRBV4-2, the J gene TRBJ1-1; TRBD1 agrees at 8 bases. Germline V lookup: CDR1 LGHNA, CDR2 YNFKEQ. The CDR3 contains 21 residues. J lost 1 base, V lost 0 bases, and 19 bases had no gene match. CDR3 sequence reads: CASSQDRGRDRHMIRNTEAFF. The CDR3 coding sequence is TGTGCCAGCAGCCAAGATCGGGGTCGGGACAGGCATATGATCCGGAACACTGAAGCTTTCTTT.

This clonotype was seen only a few times. The V gene is TRBV6-2 or TRBV6-3, the J gene TRBJ2-2; D is unresolved. This CDR3 region has 12 residues. Deletions cut 7 bases from V and 7 bases from J, with 10 bases between. Germline CDR1 and CDR2: MNHEY and SVGEGT. The CDR3 nucleotides are TGTGCCAGCACAAGAGGCTACGGGGAGCTGTTTTTT. Residues: CASTRGYGELFF.

The chain combines TRBV7-3 with TRBJ2-7, with D possibly TRBD1 on 6 matching bases. Germline V gene sequence: CDR1 SGHTA, CDR2 FQGTGA. V lost 1 base and J 3 bases, leaving 16 bases between the germline ends. The CDR3 loop spans 16 amino acids. The CDR3 protein is CASSLITGFTLYEQYF. CDR3 nucleotides: TGTGCCAGCAGCTTAATTACAGGGTTCACCCTCTACGAGCAGTACTTC.

This clonotype was observed a few times. The V call is TRBV2, the J call TRBJ1-2; unclear D gene. The CDR3 extends over 13 amino acids. Germline V gene sequence: CDR1 SNHLY, CDR2 FYNNEI. V lost 3 bases and J lost 8, with 13 bases in between. The CDR3 DNA reads TGTGCCAGCAGTGATGATTATATTGGCGGCTACACCTTC. Translating gives CASSDDYIGGYTF.

The chain recombines TRBV4-1 with TRBJ2-7, with 10 nucleotides matching TRBD2. Germline V CDR1 and CDR2: MGHRA, YSYEKL. The J segment lost 7 bases and the V segment lost 4 bases, leaving 10 bases of the junction unmatched. The CDR3 has 15 residues. The CDR3 spells CASSPYPAGGREQYF. In DNA, the CDR3 is TGCGCCAGCAGCCCGTACCCAGCGGGGGGGCGGGAGCAGTACTTC.

The DNA for the CDR3 is TGTGCCAGCAGTTTATACCTCGTAGGATACTCTGGAAACACCATATATTTT. Its protein is CASSLYLVGYSGNTIYF. The rearrangement joins TRBV28 to TRBJ1-3; D uncertain. V lost 1 base to trimming and J lost 0 bases, with 13 bases between them. Germline lookup yields CDR1 MDHEN and CDR2 SYDVKM. This CDR3 region has 17 residues.

This clonotype was observed a few times. V usage is TRBV28 and J usage is TRBJ1-2; D is uncertain. CDR1 is MDHEN and CDR2 is SYDVKM in the germline V gene. Trimming stripped 9 bases from V and 8 bases from J, with 13 bases between. The CDR3 length is 11 residues. CDR3 amino acids: CASRVLGGYTF. Written as DNA, the CDR3 is TGTGCCAGTAGGGTCCTAGGGGGCTACACCTTC.

The rearrangement links TRBV14 to TRBJ1-1; 8 bases are shared with TRBD1. Germline assignment: CDR1 SGHDN and CDR2 FVKESK. J was trimmed by 1 base and V by 3 bases; bases with no gene match: 4. This CDR3 is 15 amino acids long. In DNA, the CDR3 is TGTGCCAGCAGCCATCACGGACAGGGGAACACTGAAGCTTTCTTT. This gives the protein CASSHHGQGNTEAFF.

The V and J genes are TRBV2 and TRBJ2-1; TRBD2 agrees at 15 bases. Germline loops: CDR1 SNHLY, CDR2 FYNNEI. The CDR3 consists of 15 residues. After removal of 4 bases from V and 8 bases from J, the junction contained 3 bases not matched to a gene. Here the CDR3 reads CASSGTSGGAHEQFF. The CDR3 nucleotides read TGTGCCAGCAGTGGGACTAGCGGGGGGGCCCATGAGCAGTTCTTC.

This rearrangement joins TRBV28 to TRBJ2-7; D perhaps matches TRBD1 (6 bases). The CDR3 contains 13 residues. Per germline, CDR1 MDHEN and CDR2 SYDVKM. The CDR3 DNA reads TGTGCGTCAGGGGCCACTGATTACTACGAGCAGTACTTC. It specifies CASGATDYYEQYF.

Ten or more counts support this clonotype. The CDR3 is CASSLFTIGRGGSSYNSPLHF. In DNA, the CDR3 is TGTGCCAGCAGCTTATTCACGATTGGACGTGGGGGAAGCTCCTATAATTCACCCCTCCACTTT. The rearrangement joins TRBV11-2 to TRBJ1-6, with TRBD1 as a possible D gene (5 bases). The V end lost 2 bases, the J end lost 0 bases, and 23 bases lay between the germline ends. The V gene's germline CDR1 is SGHAT and CDR2 FQNNGV. CDR3 length equals 21 residues.

This clonotype was seen repeatedly, ten times or more. The chain couples TRBV7-3 to TRBJ2-3; TRBD2 matches 12 bases. This CDR3 is built from 15 residues. Germline lookup yields CDR1 SGHTA and CDR2 FQGTGA. The V gene end was trimmed by 5 bases and the J gene end by 0 bases; junction bases not matched to a gene: 0. CDR3 sequence: CASSTSGRSTDTQYF. The CDR3 region has the DNA TGTGCCAGCAGCACTAGCGGGAGGAGCACAGATACGCAGTATTTT.

Ten or more counts support this clonotype. The chain uses TRBV6-1 and TRBJ2-3; 8 bases line up with TRBD2. Germline V gene sequence: CDR1 MNHNS, CDR2 SASEGT. With 1 base clipped from V and 1 base from J, the junction kept 7 bases outside the gene matches. This CDR3 spans 17 amino acids. The DNA of the CDR3 is TGTGCCAGCAGTGAAGGACGGACTAGCCGGGGCACAGATACGCAGTATTTT. It specifies CASSEGRTSRGTDTQYF.

The V call is TRBV28, the J call TRBJ1-5; D is unclear. Trimming left V 2 bases short and J 7 bases short, with 15 bases between. Germline loops: CDR1 MDHEN, CDR2 SYDVKM. The CDR3 loop spans 15 amino acids. The chain's CDR3 is CASSLPTKRRQPQHF. The CDR3 nucleotides read TGTGCCAGCAGTTTACCAACTAAACGACGACAGCCCCAGCATTTT.

This clonotype was counted at least ten times. This chain joins TRBV20-1 and TRBJ2-3; TRBD1 matches at 9 bases. CDR1 is DFQATT and CDR2 is SNEGSKA in the germline V gene (reference sequence). V was clipped by 6 bases and J by 4 bases; unmatched bases: 8. The CDR3 consists of 14 residues. CDR3 loop: CSAEGQGPADTQYF. CDR3 sequence (DNA): TGCAGTGCCGAGGGACAGGGCCCTGCAGATACGCAGTATTTT.

The rearrangement uses TRBV7-2 and TRBJ1-2; the D is unclear. Trimming stripped 1 base from V and 8 bases from J, with 11 bases between. The germline V gene has CDR1 SGHTA and CDR2 FQGNSA. The CDR3 extends over 13 amino acids. The CDR3 loop reads CASSLENRWGYTF. The CDR3 DNA sequence: TGTGCCAGCAGCTTAGAGAATCGCTGGGGCTACACCTTC.

This clonotype was counted a few times. The chain uses TRBV7-2 and TRBJ2-3; 15 nucleotides align to TRBD2. V trimming: 2 bases; J trimming: 3 bases; junction bases outside the gene matches: 3. CDR3 size: 17 residues. CDR1 is SGHTA, CDR2 FQGNSA, per germline. The CDR3 loop reads CASSLSGTSGGTDTQYF. DNA of the CDR3: TGTGCCAGCAGCTTATCAGGGACTAGCGGGGGGACAGATACGCAGTATTTT.

Ten or more counts support this clonotype. This chain links TRBV7-8 with TRBJ2-2; TRBD1 is a possible D gene (5 bases). V shed 2 bases and J shed 2 bases, with 15 bases lying between them. Germline V gives CDR1 SGHVS, CDR2 FQNEAQ. CDR3 size: 17 residues. The CDR3 sequence is CASSLLGAQLNTGELFF. The DNA for the CDR3 is TGTGCCAGCAGCTTACTTGGGGCACAACTAAACACCGGGGAGCTGTTTTTT.

The chain links TRBV29-1 to TRBJ1-2; TRBD1 matches at 9 bases. The CDR3 sequence is 12 residues long. Germline trimming cut 7 bases from V and 3 bases from J; bases unmatched to any gene: 3. The V gene's germline CDR1 is SQVTM and CDR2 ANQGSEA. CDR3: CSGRTGDYGYTF. CDR3 coding DNA: TGCAGCGGTCGGACAGGGGACTATGGCTACACCTTC.

This clonotype was detected only a few times. This chain links TRBV20-1 with TRBJ1-4; the D is unclear. V was cut by 6 bases and J by 0 bases, with 14 bases left in between. CDR1 DFQATT and CDR2 SNEGSKA come from the germline V gene (reference sequence). The CDR3 loop spans 15 amino acids. The CDR3 DNA sequence: TGCAGTGCCCTACCGTTCGGGGCAACTAATGAAAAACTGTTTTTT. This sequence encodes CSALPFGATNEKLFF.